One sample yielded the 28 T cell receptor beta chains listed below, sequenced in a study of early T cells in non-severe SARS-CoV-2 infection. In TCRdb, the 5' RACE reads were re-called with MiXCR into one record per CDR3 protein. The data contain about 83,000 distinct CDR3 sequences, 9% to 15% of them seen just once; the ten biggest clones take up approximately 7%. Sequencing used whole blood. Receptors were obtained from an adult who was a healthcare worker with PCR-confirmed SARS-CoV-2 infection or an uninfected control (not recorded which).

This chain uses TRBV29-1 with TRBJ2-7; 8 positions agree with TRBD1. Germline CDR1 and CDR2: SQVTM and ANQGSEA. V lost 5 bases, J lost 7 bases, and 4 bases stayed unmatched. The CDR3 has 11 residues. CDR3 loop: CSVSDRDEQYF. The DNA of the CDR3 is TGCAGCGTTTCGGACAGGGATGAGCAGTACTTC.

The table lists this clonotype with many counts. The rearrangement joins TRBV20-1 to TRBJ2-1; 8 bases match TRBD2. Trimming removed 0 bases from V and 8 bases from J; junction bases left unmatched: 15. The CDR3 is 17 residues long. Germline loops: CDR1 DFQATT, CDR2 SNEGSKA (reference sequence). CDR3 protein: CSARDVMGLGTPDEQFF. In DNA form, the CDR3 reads TGCAGTGCTAGAGATGTTATGGGACTAGGTACCCCAGATGAGCAGTTCTTC.

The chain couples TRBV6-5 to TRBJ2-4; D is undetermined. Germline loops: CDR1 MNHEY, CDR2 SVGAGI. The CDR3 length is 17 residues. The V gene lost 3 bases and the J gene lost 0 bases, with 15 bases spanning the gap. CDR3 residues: CASSYSSLAVAKNIQYF. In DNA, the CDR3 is TGTGCCAGCAGTTATTCCTCCTTGGCGGTAGCCAAAAACATTCAGTACTTC.

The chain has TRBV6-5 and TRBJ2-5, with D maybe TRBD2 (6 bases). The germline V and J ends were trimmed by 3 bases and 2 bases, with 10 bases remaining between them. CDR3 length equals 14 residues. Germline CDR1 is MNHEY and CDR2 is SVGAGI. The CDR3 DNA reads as TGTGCCAGCAGTTATCAGAGCGGGCAAGAGACCCAGTACTTC. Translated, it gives CASSYQSGQETQYF.

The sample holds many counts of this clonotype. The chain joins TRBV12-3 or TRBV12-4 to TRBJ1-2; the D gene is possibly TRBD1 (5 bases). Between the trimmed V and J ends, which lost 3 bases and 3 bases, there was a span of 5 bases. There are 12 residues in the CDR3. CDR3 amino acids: CASSFRDYGYTF. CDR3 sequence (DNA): TGTGCCAGCAGTTTCAGGGACTATGGCTACACCTTC.

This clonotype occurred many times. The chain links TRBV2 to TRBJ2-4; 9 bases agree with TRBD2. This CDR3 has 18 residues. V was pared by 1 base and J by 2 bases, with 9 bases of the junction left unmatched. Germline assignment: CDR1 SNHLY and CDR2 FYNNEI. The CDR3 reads CASSEGPWREGTKNIQYF. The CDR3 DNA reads TGTGCCAGCAGTGAAGGGCCTTGGCGGGAGGGGACCAAAAACATTCAGTACTTC.

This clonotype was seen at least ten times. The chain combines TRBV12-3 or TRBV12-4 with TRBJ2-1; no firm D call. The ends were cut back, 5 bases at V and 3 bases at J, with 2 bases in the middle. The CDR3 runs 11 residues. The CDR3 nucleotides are TGTGCCAGCAGTCGCTACAATGAGCAGTTCTTC. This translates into CASSRYNEQFF.

The CDR3 DNA is TGTGCCAGCAGCTTAGTTAGCGGGCAGACCTACGAGCAGTACTTC. Amino acids: CASSLVSGQTYEQYF. This chain uses TRBV7-2 with TRBJ2-7; 7 nucleotides agree with TRBD2. CDR1 is SGHTA and CDR2 is FQGNSA in the germline V gene. J was trimmed by 2 bases and V by 1 base; bases with no gene match: 5. The CDR3 has 15 residues.

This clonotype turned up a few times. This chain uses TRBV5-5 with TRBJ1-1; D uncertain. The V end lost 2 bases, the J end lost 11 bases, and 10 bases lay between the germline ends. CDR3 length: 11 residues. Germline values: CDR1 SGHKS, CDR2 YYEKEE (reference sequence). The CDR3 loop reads CASSLSVDAFF. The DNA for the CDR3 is TGTGCCAGCAGCTTATCTGTGGACGCTTTCTTT.

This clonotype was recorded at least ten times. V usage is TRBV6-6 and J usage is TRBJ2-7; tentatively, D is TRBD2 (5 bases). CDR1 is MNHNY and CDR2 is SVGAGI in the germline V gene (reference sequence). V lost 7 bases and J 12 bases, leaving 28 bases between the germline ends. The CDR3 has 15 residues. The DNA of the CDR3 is TGTGCCAGCACACGAATCCCGAGTTCCATGGACTCCTGGTACTTC. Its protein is CASTRIPSSMDSWYF.

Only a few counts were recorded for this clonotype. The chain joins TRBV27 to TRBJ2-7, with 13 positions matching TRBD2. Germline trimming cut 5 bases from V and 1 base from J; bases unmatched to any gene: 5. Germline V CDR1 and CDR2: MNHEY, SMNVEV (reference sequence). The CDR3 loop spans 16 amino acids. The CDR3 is CASSILLAGGSYEQYF. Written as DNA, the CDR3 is TGTGCCAGCAGTATACTACTAGCGGGAGGGTCCTACGAGCAGTACTTC.

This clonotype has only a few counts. CDR3 in amino acids: CASSPGDRSYEQYF. CDR3 in DNA: TGTGCCAGCTCACCAGGGGACAGGAGCTACGAGCAGTACTTC. The J gene is TRBJ2-7, the V gene TRBV18; 8 bases match TRBD1. The CDR3 extends over 14 amino acids. Germline trimming cut 2 bases from V and 3 bases from J; bases unmatched to any gene: 3. Germline V gives CDR1 KGHSH, CDR2 LQKENI.

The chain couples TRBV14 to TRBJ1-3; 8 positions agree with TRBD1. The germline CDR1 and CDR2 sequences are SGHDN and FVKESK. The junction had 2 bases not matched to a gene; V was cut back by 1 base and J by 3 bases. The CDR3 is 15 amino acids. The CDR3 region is CASSQGGTGGNTIYF. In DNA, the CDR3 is TGTGCCAGCAGCCAAGGCGGGACAGGTGGAAACACCATATATTTT.

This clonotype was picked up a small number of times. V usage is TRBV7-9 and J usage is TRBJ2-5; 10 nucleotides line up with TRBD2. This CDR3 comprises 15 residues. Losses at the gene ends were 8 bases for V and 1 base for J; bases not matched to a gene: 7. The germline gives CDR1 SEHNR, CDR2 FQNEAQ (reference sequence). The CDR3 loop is CASGTSGKVQETQYF. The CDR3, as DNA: TGTGCCAGCGGCACTAGCGGGAAAGTCCAAGAGACCCAGTACTTC.

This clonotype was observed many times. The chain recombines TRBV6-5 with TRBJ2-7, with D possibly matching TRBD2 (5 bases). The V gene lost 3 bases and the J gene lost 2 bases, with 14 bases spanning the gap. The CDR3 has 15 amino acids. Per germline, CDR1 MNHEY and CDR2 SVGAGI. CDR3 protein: CASSYTWTATYEQYF. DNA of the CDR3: TGTGCCAGCAGTTATACCTGGACTGCCACCTACGAGCAGTACTTC.

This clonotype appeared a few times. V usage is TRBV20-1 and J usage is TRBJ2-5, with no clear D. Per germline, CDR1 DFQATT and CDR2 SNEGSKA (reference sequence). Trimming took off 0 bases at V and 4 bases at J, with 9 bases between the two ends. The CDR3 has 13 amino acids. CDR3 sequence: CSARDNGLETQYF. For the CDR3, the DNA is TGCAGTGCTAGAGATAACGGATTAGAGACCCAGTACTTC.

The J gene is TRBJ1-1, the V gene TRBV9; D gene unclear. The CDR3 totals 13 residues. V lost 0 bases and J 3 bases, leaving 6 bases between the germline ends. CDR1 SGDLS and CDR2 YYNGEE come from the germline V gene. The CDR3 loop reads CASSVAPYTEAFF. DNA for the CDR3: TGTGCCAGCAGCGTAGCCCCGTACACTGAAGCTTTCTTT.

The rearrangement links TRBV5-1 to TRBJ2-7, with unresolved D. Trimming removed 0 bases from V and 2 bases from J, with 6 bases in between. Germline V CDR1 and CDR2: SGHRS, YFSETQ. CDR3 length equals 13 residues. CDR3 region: CASSLASTYEQYF. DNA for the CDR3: TGCGCCAGCAGCTTGGCATCCACCTACGAGCAGTACTTC.

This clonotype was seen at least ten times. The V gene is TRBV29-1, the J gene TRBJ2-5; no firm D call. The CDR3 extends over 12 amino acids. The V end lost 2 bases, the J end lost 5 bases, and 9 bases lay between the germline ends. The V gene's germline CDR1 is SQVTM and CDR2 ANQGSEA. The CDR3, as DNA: TGCAGCGTTGAAAAGGGCTTCGAGACCCAGTACTTC. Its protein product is CSVEKGFETQYF.

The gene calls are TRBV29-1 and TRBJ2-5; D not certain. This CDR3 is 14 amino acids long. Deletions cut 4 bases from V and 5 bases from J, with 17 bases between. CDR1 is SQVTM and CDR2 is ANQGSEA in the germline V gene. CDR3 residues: CSVGSYTQTETQYF. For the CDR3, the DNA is TGCAGCGTTGGCAGCTATACTCAGACGGAGACCCAGTACTTC.

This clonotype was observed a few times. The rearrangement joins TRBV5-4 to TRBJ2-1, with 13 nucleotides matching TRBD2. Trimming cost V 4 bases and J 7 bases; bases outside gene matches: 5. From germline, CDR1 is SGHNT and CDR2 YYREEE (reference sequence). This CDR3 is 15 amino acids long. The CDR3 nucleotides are TGTGCCAGCAGCCGAGGACTAGCGGGAGCGAATGAGCAGTTCTTC. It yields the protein CASSRGLAGANEQFF.

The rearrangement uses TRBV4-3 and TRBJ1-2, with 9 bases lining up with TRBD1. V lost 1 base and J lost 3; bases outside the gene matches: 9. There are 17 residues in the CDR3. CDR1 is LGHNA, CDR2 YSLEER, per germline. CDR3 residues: CASSQATGQGQDYGYTF. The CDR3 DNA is TGCGCCAGCAGCCAAGCAACTGGACAGGGGCAGGACTATGGCTACACCTTC.

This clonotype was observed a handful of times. CDR3 nucleotide sequence: TGCAGCGCCGCGATTAGCGGGAGATCAGAGACCCAGTACTTC. It yields the protein CSAAISGRSETQYF. This sequence joins TRBV29-1 and TRBJ2-5, with 9 bases that match TRBD2. The junction had 10 bases not matched to a gene; V was cut back by 7 bases and J by 4 bases. The CDR3 totals 14 residues. Germline V CDR1 and CDR2: SQVTM, ANQGSEA. The entire variable domain, with the rest obtained from reference TRBV29-1 and TRBJ2-5, is as follows: SAVISQKPSRDICQRGTSLTIQCQVDSQVTMMFWYRQQPGQSLTLIATANQGSEATYESGFVIDKFPISRPNLTFSTLTVSNMSPEDSSIYLCSAAISGRSETQYFGPGTRLLVL.

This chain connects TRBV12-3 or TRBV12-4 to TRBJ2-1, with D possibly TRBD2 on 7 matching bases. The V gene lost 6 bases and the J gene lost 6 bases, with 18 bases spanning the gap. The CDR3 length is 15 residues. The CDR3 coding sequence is TGTGCCAGCAGAGAGTGGGGGGGCGCCGGCAATGAGCAGTTCTTC. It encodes CASREWGGAGNEQFF.

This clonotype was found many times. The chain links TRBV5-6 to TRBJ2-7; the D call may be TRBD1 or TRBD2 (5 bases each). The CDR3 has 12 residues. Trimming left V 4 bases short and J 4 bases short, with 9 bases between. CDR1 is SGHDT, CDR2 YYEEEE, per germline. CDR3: CASSRGPYEQYF. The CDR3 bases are TGTGCCAGCAGCCGGGGACCATACGAGCAGTACTTC.

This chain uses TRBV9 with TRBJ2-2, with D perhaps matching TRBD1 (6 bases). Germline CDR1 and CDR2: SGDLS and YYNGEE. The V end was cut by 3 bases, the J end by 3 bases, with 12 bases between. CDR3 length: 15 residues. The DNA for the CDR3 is TGTGCCAGCAGCGCCCCAGGGGTTTACACCGGGGAGCTGTTTTTT. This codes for CASSAPGVYTGELFF.

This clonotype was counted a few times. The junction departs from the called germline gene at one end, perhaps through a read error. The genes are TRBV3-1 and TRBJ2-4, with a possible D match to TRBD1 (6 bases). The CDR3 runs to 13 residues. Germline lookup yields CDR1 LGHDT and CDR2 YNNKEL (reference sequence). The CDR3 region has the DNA TGTGCCAGCAGCCAGGGGGCCAGAAACATTCAGTACTTC. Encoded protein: CASSQGARNIQYF.

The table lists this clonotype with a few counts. DNA for the CDR3: TGTGCCAGCAGCTTAAGGGGAGCGTCACCCCTCCACTTT. It translates to CASSLRGASPLHF. The chain combines TRBV7-6 with TRBJ1-6, with a possible D match to TRBD1 (5 bases). Germline V gives CDR1 SGHVS, CDR2 FNYEAQ. V shed 2 bases and J shed 10 bases, with 9 bases lying between them. The CDR3 loop spans 13 amino acids.